These T cell receptor beta chains were read from a single sample in a study of T cell responses to AZD1222 COVID-19 vaccine. Repertoires were generated with immunoSEQ multiplex PCR, while TCRdb's copy carries only in-frame clones and drops some. Here the sample spans fewer than 150,000 clones, roughly 87% being singletons. The source material was peripheral blood, sampled 28 days after the second AZD1222 dose. All receptors come from an adult who received the AZD1222 COVID-19 vaccine. The CDR3 runs from the conserved cysteine through the conserved F or W. A D gene is named only where the DNA matches it firmly. Clone size is not always given. Where it is, it says once, few, many or a class for expanded clones.

size: -; D: -; J: TRBJ2-3; V: TRBV7-8; CDR3: CASVFRSPSTDTQYF; DNA: TGTGCCAGCGTCTTTCGCTCACCAAGCACAGATACGCAGTATTTT
size: -; D: TRBD2; J: TRBJ2-1; V: TRBV25-1; CDR3: CASSDSGRAYEQFF; DNA: TGTGCCAGCAGTGATAGCGGGAGGGCCTATGAGCAGTTCTTC
size: once; D: -; J: TRBJ1-6; V: TRBV4-2; CDR3: CASSQDRDRRSSPLHF; DNA: TGTGCCAGCAGCCAAGATAGGGACCGGAGGTCTTCACCCCTCCACTTT
size: -; D: -; J: TRBJ1-3; V: TRBV5-1; CDR3: CASSLAGAFSGNTIYF; DNA: TGCGCCAGCAGCTTGGCAGGGGCTTTCTCTGGAAACACCATATATTTT
size: -; D: -; J: TRBJ1-1; V: TRBV7-8; CDR3: CASTPDGGTEAFF; DNA: TGTGCCAGCACCCCGGACGGGGGAACTGAAGCTTTCTTT
size: -; D: -; J: TRBJ2-7; V: TRBV6-6; CDR3: CASSPTANEQYF; DNA: TGTGCCAGCAGCCCTACGGCAAACGAGCAGTACTTC
size: medium-sized; D: -; J: TRBJ2-7; V: TRBV27; CDR3: CASSLGTGPRHEQYF; DNA: TGTGCCAGCAGTTTGGGGACGGGGCCGCGCCACGAGCAGTACTTC
size: -; D: -; J: TRBJ2-5; V: TRBV20-1; CDR3: CSASSPQRRETQYF; DNA: TGCAGTGCTAGTTCACCTCAGAGGAGAGAGACCCAGTACTTC
size: -; D: TRBD1; J: TRBJ1-6; V: TRBV7-6; CDR3: CASSPGQGATSPLHF; DNA: TGTGCCAGCAGCCCCGGACAGGGGGCGACTTCACCCCTCCACTTT
size: -; D: -; J: TRBJ2-5; V: TRBV18; CDR3: CASSPGVFQETQYF; DNA: TGTGCCAGCTCGCCGGGGGTTTTTCAAGAGACCCAGTACTTC
size: -; D: TRBD2; J: TRBJ2-2; V: TRBV2; CDR3: CASSGTSGGSGELFF; DNA: TGTGCCAGCAGTGGGACTAGCGGGGGGTCCGGGGAGCTGTTTTTT
size: -; D: -; J: TRBJ2-6; V: TRBV4-1; CDR3: CASSQASPGSMANVLTF; DNA: TGCGCCAGCAGCCAAGCCTCCCCCGGGAGTATGGCCAACGTCCTGACTTTC
size: -; D: -; J: TRBJ2-1; V: TRBV12-3/TRBV12-4; CDR3: CASSLRSANEQFF; DNA: TGTGCCAGCAGCCTTCGATCAGCCAATGAGCAGTTCTTC
size: -; D: -; J: TRBJ1-1; V: TRBV6-5; CDR3: CASSSDRTTEAFF; DNA: TGTGCCAGCAGTTCCGACAGAACCACTGAAGCTTTCTTT
size: few; D: -; J: TRBJ2-1; V: TRBV5-4; CDR3: CASSPQPDSAYNEQFF; DNA: TGTGCCAGCAGCCCCCAACCGGACTCGGCATACAATGAGCAGTTCTTC
size: -; D: TRBD1; J: TRBJ2-7; V: TRBV27; CDR3: CASRPTGTGRFEQYF; DNA: TGTGCCAGCCGACCGACAGGGACAGGGAGGTTCGAGCAGTACTTC
size: -; D: -; J: TRBJ1-2; V: TRBV19; CDR3: CASSSPGLDYGYTF; DNA: TGTGCCAGTAGTTCCCCGGGACTGGACTATGGCTACACCTTC
size: few; D: -; J: TRBJ2-7; V: TRBV27; CDR3: CASRPQVGPNQYF; DNA: TGTGCCAGCCGGCCGCAAGTGGGGCCGAACCAGTACTTC
size: -; D: TRBD1; J: TRBJ1-1; V: TRBV6-4; CDR3: CASSSDRATEAFF; DNA: TGTGCCAGCAGTTCTGACAGGGCCACTGAAGCTTTCTTT
size: -; D: -; J: TRBJ1-1; V: TRBV12-3/TRBV12-4; CDR3: CASSLGTQAFF; DNA: TGTGCCAGCAGTTTAGGGACCCAAGCTTTCTTT
size: -; D: -; J: TRBJ1-2; V: TRBV12-5; CDR3: CASGLEAGNIYGYTF; DNA: TGTGCTAGTGGTTTGGAGGCAGGGAATATCTATGGCTACACCTTC
size: once; D: -; J: TRBJ2-7; V: TRBV21-1; CDR3: CASPLERDAYEQYF; DNA: TGTGCCAGCCCCCTTGAGCGGGACGCCTACGAGCAGTACTTC
size: -; D: TRBD1; J: TRBJ1-2; V: TRBV6-6; CDR3: CASSPDRGRGYTF; DNA: TGTGCCAGCAGCCCGGACAGGGGACGGGGCTACACCTTC
size: -; D: -; J: TRBJ1-3; V: TRBV7-9; CDR3: CASTRETNTIYF; DNA: TGTGCCAGCACCAGGGAGACAAACACCATATATTTT
size: -; D: -; J: TRBJ1-1; V: TRBV18; CDR3: CASSQGTNTEAFF; DNA: TGTGCCAGCTCCCAGGGAACCAACACTGAAGCTTTCTTT
size: -; D: -; J: TRBJ2-7; V: TRBV4-2; CDR3: CASSQDLGYEQYF; DNA: TGTGCCAGCAGCCAAGATCTGGGATACGAGCAGTACTTC
size: -; D: TRBD1; J: TRBJ1-3; V: TRBV19; CDR3: CASGAQGVPGNTIYF; DNA: TGTGCCAGTGGCGCGCAGGGGGTTCCTGGAAACACCATATATTTT
size: -; D: TRBD1; J: TRBJ1-1; V: TRBV12-3/TRBV12-4; CDR3: CASRLYRGTEAFF; DNA: TGTGCCAGCAGGCTGTACAGGGGGACTGAAGCTTTCTTT
size: once; D: TRBD1; J: TRBJ2-7; V: TRBV19; CDR3: CASSTGTGPYEQYF; DNA: TGTGCCAGTAGTACCGGGACAGGGCCCTACGAGCAGTACTTC
size: -; D: -; J: TRBJ1-1; V: TRBV5-6; CDR3: CASSTGLPEAFF; DNA: TGTGCCAGCAGCACCGGACTCCCTGAAGCTTTCTTT
size: -; D: -; J: TRBJ1-6; V: TRBV30; CDR3: CAWSASDNSPLHF; DNA: TGTGCCTGGAGTGCCTCGGATAATTCACCCCTCCACTTT
size: -; D: TRBD1; J: TRBJ2-5; V: TRBV7-2; CDR3: CASSLSGTGGQETQYF; DNA: TGTGCCAGCAGCCTGTCCGGGACAGGGGGCCAGGAGACCCAGTACTTC
size: -; D: -; J: TRBJ2-7; V: TRBV6-6; CDR3: CASRRAATYEQYF; DNA: TGTGCCAGCAGAAGAGCGGCAACCTACGAGCAGTACTTC
size: -; D: TRBD1; J: TRBJ1-4; V: TRBV14; CDR3: CASSRKQGADEKLFF; DNA: TGTGCCAGCAGCCGTAAACAGGGGGCCGATGAAAAACTGTTTTTT
size: -; D: -; J: TRBJ1-1; V: TRBV27; CDR3: CASSLGAEAFF; DNA: TGTGCCAGCAGTTTGGGAGCTGAGGCTTTCTTT
size: -; D: -; J: TRBJ2-7; V: TRBV27; CDR3: CASSLYRGGEQYF; DNA: TGTGCCAGCAGCCTGTACAGGGGAGGCGAGCAGTACTTC
size: -; D: -; J: TRBJ2-5; V: TRBV7-9; CDR3: CASSLVPGRETQYF; DNA: TGTGCCAGCAGCTTAGTCCCGGGGCGAGAGACCCAGTACTTC
size: -; D: -; J: TRBJ1-4; V: TRBV30; CDR3: CAWSGGDDEKLFF; DNA: TGTGCCTGGAGTGGCGGGGATGATGAAAAACTGTTTTTT
size: -; D: TRBD1; J: TRBJ2-3; V: TRBV5-1; CDR3: CASSLPTTGAGTDTQYF; DNA: TGCGCCAGCAGCTTACCAACCACAGGGGCCGGCACAGATACGCAGTATTTT
size: -; D: -; J: TRBJ1-1; V: TRBV28; CDR3: CASSFASLRNTEAFF; DNA: TGTGCCAGCAGTTTTGCGTCTCTTAGGAACACTGAAGCTTTCTTT
size: -; D: -; J: TRBJ2-1; V: TRBV23-1; CDR3: CASSQSGQGMDEQFF; DNA: TGCGCCAGCAGTCAATCAGGCCAGGGGATGGATGAGCAGTTCTTC